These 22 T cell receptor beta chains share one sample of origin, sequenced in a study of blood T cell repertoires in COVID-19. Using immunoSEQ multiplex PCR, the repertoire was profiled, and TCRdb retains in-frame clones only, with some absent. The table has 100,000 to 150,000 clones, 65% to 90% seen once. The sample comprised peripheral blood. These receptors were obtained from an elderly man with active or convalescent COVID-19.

The CDR3 sequence is CASSNRKSSYEQYF. Here the CDR3 DNA reads TGTGCCAGCAGCAACCGAAAGAGCTCCTACGAGCAGTACTTC. The chain employs TRBV5-6 and TRBJ2-7; D call uncertain. Germline assignment: CDR1 SGHDT and CDR2 YYEEEE. With 4 bases removed from V and 0 bases from J, the gap between germline ends came to 11 bases. This CDR3 spans 14 amino acids.

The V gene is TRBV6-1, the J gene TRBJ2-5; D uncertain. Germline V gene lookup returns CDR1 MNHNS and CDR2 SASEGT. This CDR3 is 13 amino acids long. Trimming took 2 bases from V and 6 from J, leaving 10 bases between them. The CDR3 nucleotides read TGTGCCAGCAGTGAATCTCCCCTCCAGACCCAGTACTTC. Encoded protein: CASSESPLQTQYF.

The chain's CDR3 is CASSPTAVGLAGASIHEQFF. The CDR3 region has the DNA TGTGCCAGCAGCCCGACGGCGGTCGGGCTAGCGGGAGCCTCAATCCATGAGCAGTTCTTC. The chain couples TRBV7-3 to TRBJ2-1, with TRBD2 matching over 10 bases. The V and J ends lost 5 bases and 8 bases, in that order; junction bases with no gene match: 24. The length of the CDR3 is 20 residues. CDR1 is SGHTA and CDR2 is FQGTGA in the germline V gene.

CDR3 loop: CASSRETGSYEQYF. CDR3 sequence (DNA): TGTGCCAGCAGTAGAGAGACAGGCTCCTACGAGCAGTACTTC. The chain carries TRBV6-5 and TRBJ2-7, with a possible D match to TRBD1 (6 bases). CDR3 length: 14 amino acids. V was pared by 5 bases and J by 0 bases, with 11 bases between. Germline V gene sequence: CDR1 MNHEY, CDR2 SVGAGI.

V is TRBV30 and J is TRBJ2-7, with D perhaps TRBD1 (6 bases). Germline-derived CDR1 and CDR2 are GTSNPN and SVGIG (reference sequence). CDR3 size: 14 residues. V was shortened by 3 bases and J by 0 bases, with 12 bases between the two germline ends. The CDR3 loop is CAWRITGNSYEQYF. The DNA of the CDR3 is TGTGCCTGGAGAATCACAGGGAACTCCTACGAGCAGTACTTC.

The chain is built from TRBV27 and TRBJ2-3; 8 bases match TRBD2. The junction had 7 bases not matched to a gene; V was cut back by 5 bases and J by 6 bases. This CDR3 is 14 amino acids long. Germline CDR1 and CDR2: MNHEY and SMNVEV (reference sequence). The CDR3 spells CASSQLAVRDTQYF. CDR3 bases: TGTGCCAGCAGTCAACTAGCGGTGCGGGATACGCAGTATTTT.

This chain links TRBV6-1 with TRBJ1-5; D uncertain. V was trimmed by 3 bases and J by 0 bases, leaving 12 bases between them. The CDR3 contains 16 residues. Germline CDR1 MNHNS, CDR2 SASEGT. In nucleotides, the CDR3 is TGTGCCAGCAGTGAGAGGGTATACCATAGCAATCAGCCCCAGCATTTT. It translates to CASSERVYHSNQPQHF.

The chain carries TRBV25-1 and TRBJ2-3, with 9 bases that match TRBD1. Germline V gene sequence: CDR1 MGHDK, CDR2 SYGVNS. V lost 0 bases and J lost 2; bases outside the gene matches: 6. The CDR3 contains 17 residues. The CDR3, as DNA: TGTGCCAGCAGTGAATATTCTGGGACAGGGTTCACAGATACGCAGTATTTT. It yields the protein CASSEYSGTGFTDTQYF.

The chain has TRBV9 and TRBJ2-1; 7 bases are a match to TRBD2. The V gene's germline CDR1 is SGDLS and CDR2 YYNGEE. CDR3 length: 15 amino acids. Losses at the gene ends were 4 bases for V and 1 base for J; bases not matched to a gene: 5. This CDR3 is CASSLLAQSYNEQFF. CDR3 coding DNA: TGTGCCAGCAGCCTACTAGCGCAGTCCTACAATGAGCAGTTCTTC.

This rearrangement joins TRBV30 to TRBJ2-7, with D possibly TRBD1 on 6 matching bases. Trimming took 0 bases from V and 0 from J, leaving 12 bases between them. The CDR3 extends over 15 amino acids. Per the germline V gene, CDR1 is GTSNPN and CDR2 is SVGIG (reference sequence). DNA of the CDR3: TGTGCCTGGAGTGTACAGGGTCCTAGCTCCTACGAGCAGTACTTC. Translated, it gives CAWSVQGPSSYEQYF. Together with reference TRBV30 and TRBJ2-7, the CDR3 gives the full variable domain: SQTIHQWPATLVQPVGSPLSLECTVEGTSNPNLYWYRQAAGRGLQLLFYSVGIGQISSEVPQNLSASRPQDRQFILSSKKLLLSDSGFYLCAWSVQGPSSYEQYFGPGTRLTVT.

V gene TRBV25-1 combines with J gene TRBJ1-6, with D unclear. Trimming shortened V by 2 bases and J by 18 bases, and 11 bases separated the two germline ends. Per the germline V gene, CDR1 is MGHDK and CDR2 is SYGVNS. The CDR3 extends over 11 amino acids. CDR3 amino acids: CASSEGRSSHF. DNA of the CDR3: TGTGCCAGCAGTGAAGGCCGCTCTTCCCACTTT.

CDR3 sequence: CASYRVVNYGYTF. Here the CDR3 DNA reads TGTGCCAGTTACAGGGTGGTGAACTATGGCTACACCTTC. J is TRBJ1-2 and V is TRBV12-3 or TRBV12-4; D may be TRBD1 (6 bases). The CDR3 is made up of 13 amino acids. V was shortened by 9 bases and J by 2 bases, with 13 bases between the two germline ends.

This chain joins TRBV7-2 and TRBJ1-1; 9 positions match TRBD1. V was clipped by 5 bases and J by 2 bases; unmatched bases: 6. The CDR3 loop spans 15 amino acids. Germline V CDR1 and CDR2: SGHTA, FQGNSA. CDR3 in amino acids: CASSGGQGINTEAFF. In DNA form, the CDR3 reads TGTGCCAGCAGCGGTGGACAGGGGATAAACACTGAAGCTTTCTTT.

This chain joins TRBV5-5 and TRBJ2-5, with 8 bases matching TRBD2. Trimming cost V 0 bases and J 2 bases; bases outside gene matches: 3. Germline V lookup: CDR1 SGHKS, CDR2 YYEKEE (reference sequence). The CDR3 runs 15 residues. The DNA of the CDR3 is TGTGCCAGCAGCTTGGGCGGGGGGACACAAGAGACCCAGTACTTC. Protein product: CASSLGGGTQETQYF.

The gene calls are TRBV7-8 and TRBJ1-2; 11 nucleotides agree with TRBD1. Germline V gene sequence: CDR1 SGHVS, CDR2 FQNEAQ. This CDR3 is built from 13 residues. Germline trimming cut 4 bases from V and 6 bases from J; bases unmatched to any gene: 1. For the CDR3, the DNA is TGTGCCAGCAGCTGGGGACAGGGGGATGGCTACACCTTC. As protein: CASSWGQGDGYTF.

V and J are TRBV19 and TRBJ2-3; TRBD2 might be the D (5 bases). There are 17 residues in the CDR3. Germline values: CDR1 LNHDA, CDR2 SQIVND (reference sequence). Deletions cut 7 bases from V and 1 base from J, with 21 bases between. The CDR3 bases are TGTGCCAGTAATCAAGCCTATCGGACTGGGGGCACAGATACGCAGTATTTT. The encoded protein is CASNQAYRTGGTDTQYF.

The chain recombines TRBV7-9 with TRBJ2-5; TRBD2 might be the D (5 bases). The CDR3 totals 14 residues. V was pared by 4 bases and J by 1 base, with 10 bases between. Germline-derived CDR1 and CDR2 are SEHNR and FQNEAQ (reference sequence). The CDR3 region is CASSWTQIQETQYF. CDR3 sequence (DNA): TGTGCCAGCAGCTGGACTCAGATCCAAGAGACCCAGTACTTC.

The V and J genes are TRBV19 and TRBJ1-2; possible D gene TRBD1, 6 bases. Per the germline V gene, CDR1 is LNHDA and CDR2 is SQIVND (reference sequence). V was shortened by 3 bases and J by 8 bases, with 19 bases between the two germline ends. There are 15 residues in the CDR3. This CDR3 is CASSIPTRGRYGYTF. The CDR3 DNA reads TGTGCCAGTAGTATCCCAACCAGGGGCAGATACGGCTACACCTTC.

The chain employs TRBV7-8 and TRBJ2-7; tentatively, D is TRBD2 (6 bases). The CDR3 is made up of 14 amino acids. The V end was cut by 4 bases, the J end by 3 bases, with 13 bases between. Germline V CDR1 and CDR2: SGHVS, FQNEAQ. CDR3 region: CASSSTRVGYEQYF. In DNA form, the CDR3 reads TGTGCCAGCAGCTCGACTAGGGTCGGCTACGAGCAGTACTTC.

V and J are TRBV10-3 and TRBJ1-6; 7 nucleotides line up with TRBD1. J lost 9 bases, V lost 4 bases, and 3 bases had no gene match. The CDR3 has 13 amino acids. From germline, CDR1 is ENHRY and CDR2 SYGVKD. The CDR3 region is CAISGQGGSPLHF. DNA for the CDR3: TGTGCCATCAGTGGACAGGGCGGTTCACCCCTCCACTTT.

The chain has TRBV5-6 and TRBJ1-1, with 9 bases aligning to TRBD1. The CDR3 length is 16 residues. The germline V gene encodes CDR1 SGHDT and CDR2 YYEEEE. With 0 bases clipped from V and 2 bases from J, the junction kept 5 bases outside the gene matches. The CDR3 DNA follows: TGTGCCAGCAGCTTGGAACAGGGGGCTTATAACACTGAAGCTTTCTTT. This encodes CASSLEQGAYNTEAFF.

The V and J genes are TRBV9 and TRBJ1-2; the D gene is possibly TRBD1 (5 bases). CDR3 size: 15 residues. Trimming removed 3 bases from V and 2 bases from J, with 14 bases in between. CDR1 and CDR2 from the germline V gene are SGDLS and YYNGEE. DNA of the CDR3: TGTGCCAGCAGCGCGTCTTTCGGGGGGAACTATGGCTACACCTTC. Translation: CASSASFGGNYGYTF.